This T cell receptor (beta chain) was found in a study of response to subunit inactivated influenza vaccine. The CDR3 runs 13 residues. Per the germline V gene, CDR1 is MGHDK and CDR2 is SYGVNS. V shed 9 bases and J 2 bases; nucleotides not matched to a gene: 4. TCRdb analysed the RT-PCR reads with MiXCR anew, one entry per CDR3 protein. The table has around 600,000 distinct CDR3 sequences, roughly 10% seen once. This clonotype was seen ten or more times. Another study also made use of these data, one on T cells expressing NK-cell markers. That publication notes: UMIs were included in TCR beta cDNA generated by 5'RACE template switching.

This receptor was obtained from a man aged 45-65 years who received an inactivated influenza vaccine. The sequencing here drew on PBMCs from blood, taken on the day of vaccination. V is TRBV25-1 and J is TRBJ1-3; 7 bases agree with TRBD1. The CDR3 DNA reads as TGTGCCAGTCGAGGGACAGCTGGAAACACCATATATTTT. Its protein is CASRGTAGNTIYF.